This TCR beta chain emerged from a study of blood T cell repertoires in COVID-19. Authors' processing steps: By means of reference gene primer amplification, nucleated cell counts were estimated. Sequencing used immunoSEQ multiplex PCR; TCRdb keeps in-frame clones, though not all of them. From that table come the V and J calls and clone size; the DNA was used to work out D and trimming. The top ten clones hold roughly 13% of a sample with around 65,000 clones, 82% of them seen once. This clone was seen just once. The CDR3 totals 14 residues. After removal of 0 bases from V and 6 bases from J, the junction contained 3 bases not matched to a gene. CDR1 is SGHRS, CDR2 YFSETQ, per germline.

The chain joins TRBV5-1 to TRBJ1-2, with 9 bases matching TRBD1. The sequenced material came from peripheral blood. This clonotype was obtained from a human donor in a cohort sampled during active COVID-19. This CDR3 reads CASSLDGTGNGYTF. The CDR3 region has the DNA TGCGCCAGCAGCTTGGACGGGACAGGGAATGGCTACACCTTC.